The T cell receptor (beta chain) described here comes from a study of blood T cells in healthy people across ages. Study outcomes and limitations: TCR beta diversity per million T cells fell roughly linearly with age.

V was trimmed by 0 bases and J by 8 bases, leaving 18 bases between them. This CDR3 is built from 16 residues. Germline CDR1 and CDR2: SGHRS and YFSETQ. Combining a sample-barcoded 5' primer with a J-beta primer mix, a second PCR ran for 7 to 11 cycles. Each CDR3 protein gets one entry after TCRdb re-called the 5' RACE reads with MiXCR. The repertoire has about 1.8 million distinct CDR3 sequences, 49% of them found once; the top ten carry more than 2%. As to this clonotype: Its antigen is unidentified.

This receptor was identified in a woman between 40 and 50 years old in good health. Sequenced material: blood. The rearrangement links TRBV5-1 to TRBJ2-1; D could derive from TRBD1 or TRBD2 (7 bases each). The CDR3 DNA reads TGCGCCAGCAGCTTGGATTCAGGGGGGGTTGGGGATGAGCAGTTCTTC. Protein product: CASSLDSGGVGDEQFF.